This T cell receptor beta chain was recovered during a study of blood T cell repertoires in COVID-19. Assay used: immunoSEQ multiplex PCR; TCRdb lists only in-frame clones, some missing. The data show more than 55,000 clones, around 77% seen once. This CDR3 comprises 13 residues. The V and J ends lost 3 bases and 2 bases respectively, with 7 bases between them. Germline CDR1 ENHRY, CDR2 SYGVKD. The V gene is TRBV10-3, the J gene TRBJ1-2; D not resolved. This TCR derives from a man in his 60s with acute or convalescent COVID-19. The sequencing sample was made of peripheral blood. Here the CDR3 DNA reads TGTGCCATCAGTGACTCGGGGAACTATGGCTACACCTTC. Its protein product is CAISDSGNYGYTF.